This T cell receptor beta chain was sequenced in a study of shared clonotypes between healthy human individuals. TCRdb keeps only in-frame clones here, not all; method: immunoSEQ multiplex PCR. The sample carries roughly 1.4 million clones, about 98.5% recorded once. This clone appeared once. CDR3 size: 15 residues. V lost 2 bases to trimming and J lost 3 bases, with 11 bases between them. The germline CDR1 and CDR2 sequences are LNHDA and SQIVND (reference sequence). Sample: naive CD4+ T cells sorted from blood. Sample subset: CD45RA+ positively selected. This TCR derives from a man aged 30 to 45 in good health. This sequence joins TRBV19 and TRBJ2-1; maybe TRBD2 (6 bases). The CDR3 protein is CASSIRRVGYNEQFF. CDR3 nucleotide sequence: TGTGCCAGTAGTATAAGGAGGGTCGGCTACAATGAGCAGTTCTTC.